This T cell receptor beta chain was found in a study of CD8 T cells in Susac syndrome. Reverse transcription of about 0.45 to 1 ug RNA was performed with random hexamers. Amplification of TCR beta CDR3 spanned 54 Vbeta and 13 Jbeta via immunoSEQ multiplex PCR. One entry per CDR3 protein results from TCRdb running MiXCR on the immunoSEQ multiplex PCR reads. The sample has roughly 200,000 distinct CDR3 sequences, around 95% seen once. This CDR3 comprises 12 residues. V lost 6 bases and J lost 5, with 13 bases in between. Germline assignment: CDR1 DFQATT and CDR2 SNEGSKA (reference sequence). In blood CD8+ and CD4+ T cells, TCR beta underwent sequencing.

The sequencing input was CD4+ T cells from PBMCs. The clonotype was recovered from a human donor with multiple sclerosis. The chain links TRBV20-1 to TRBJ2-5, with a weak D call TRBD1 (6 bases). Here the CDR3 reads CSARARGETQYF. In DNA, the CDR3 is TGCAGTGCCCGTGCAAGGGGGGAGACCCAGTACTTC.